Included here is one T cell receptor beta chain sequence, with context. TCRdb's copy holds only in-frame clones and misses some; the assay was immunoSEQ multiplex PCR. The table shows roughly 57,000 clones, with about 80% occurring only once. This specimen comes from a study of blood T cell repertoires in COVID-19. The CDR3 totals 17 residues. The trim removed 4 bases at V and 4 bases at J, leaving 6 bases unmatched. CDR1 and CDR2 from the germline V gene are MDHEN and SYDVKM. This receptor was obtained from a man aged 30 to 45 with COVID-19, enrolled during active disease. V usage is TRBV28 and J usage is TRBJ2-3, with 15 nucleotides matching TRBD2. Specimen: peripheral blood. CDR3 sequence reads: CASSSPRTSGGADTQYF. The CDR3 nucleotides read TGTGCCAGCAGTTCTCCCCGGACTAGCGGGGGGGCAGATACGCAGTATTTT.